This T cell receptor (beta chain) comes out of a study of shared clonotypes between healthy human individuals. Between the trimmed V and J ends, which lost 3 bases and 5 bases, there was a span of 11 bases. The CDR3 length is 14 residues. Germline loops: CDR1 MDHEN, CDR2 SYDVKM. Assay used: immunoSEQ multiplex PCR; TCRdb lists only in-frame clones, some missing. The table lists about 1 million clones, about 75% of them singletons. The chain carries TRBV28 and TRBJ1-5; D remains unclear. The sequenced sample consisted of memory CD4+ T cells sorted from blood. Subset indicated: CD45RA-negative fraction. This receptor was identified in a man between 18 and 29 years old in good health. CDR3 nucleotide sequence: TGTGCCAGCAGTTTTGCCAAGGGTCATCAGCCCCAGCATTTT. It codes for CASSFAKGHQPQHF.